This paragraph covers one T cell receptor (beta chain) sequence. The antigen remains undetermined. The data belong to a study of lymphopenia after photon versus proton radiotherapy. The study's findings and limits: Post-nadir diversity loss with photons came from oligoclonal expansion, particularly CD8+ Temra cells. In patients who died, overall survival fell as post-nadir TCR diversity dropped more. Relative stability marked proton patients; photon patients lost diversity and naive cells.

Measured with immunoSEQ multiplex PCR; TCRdb has only the in-frame clones, and not every one. The table includes 22,000 or so clones, around four fifths detected once. Germline V lookup: CDR1 SGHTA, CDR2 FQGNSA. Trimming removed 4 bases at V and 8 bases at J, with 11 bases between. The CDR3 runs 12 residues. The chain links TRBV7-2 to TRBJ1-2, with a weak D call TRBD1 (5 bases). The clonotype was recovered from a woman aged 45-65 years with pancreatic cancer. Sequencing used peripheral blood, obtained from a patient treated with photon-based radiotherapy. CDR3 in DNA: TGTGCCAGCAGCTCGGGACCTGAGGGCTACACCTTC. This translates into CASSSGPEGYTF. The variable domain in full, completed from reference TRBV7-2 and TRBJ1-2, reads GAGVSQSPSNKVTEKGKDVELRCDPISGHTALYWYRQSLGQGLEFLIYFQGNSAPDKSGLPSDRFSAERTGGSVSTLTIQRTQQEDSAVYLCASSSGPEGYTFGSGTRLTVV.